This TCR beta chain comes out of a study of blood T cell repertoires in COVID-19. Study background: Acute and convalescent COVID-19 specimens originated in the United States, Italy and Spain. T cells, B-cell-depleted T cells, or PBMCs provided the cDNA or gDNA that served as material.

CDR1 is MNHEY, CDR2 SMNVEV, per germline (reference sequence). There are 16 residues in the CDR3. V trimming: 2 bases; J trimming: 0 bases; junction bases outside the gene matches: 4. Method: immunoSEQ multiplex PCR; TCRdb's copy keeps in-frame clones and lacks some. The sample records over 95,000 clones, around 85% being singletons. Many counts were recorded for this clone. The sequenced sample was peripheral blood. The receptor comes from a human donor in a cohort sampled during active COVID-19. The chain has TRBV27 and TRBJ1-5; 7 bases are shared with TRBD1. The CDR3 bases are TGTGCCAGCAGTTTAACAGGGGTCTTTAGCAATCAGCCCCAGCATTTT. It yields the protein CASSLTGVFSNQPQHF.